One sample yielded the 12 T cell receptor beta chains listed below, sequenced in a study of CD8 T cells in ankylosing spondylitis (dated by TCRdb to about 2017). Libraries were made using 5' RACE. These reads were obtained on an Illumina HiSeq 2500. Using fastp at Q25 and MiXCR, TCRdb reprocessed the public reads and kept productive beta chains. One record per CDR3 amino acid sequence lists the most common genes and DNA. The sample contains 350,000 or so distinct CDR3 sequences, roughly 14% of them found a single time. The ten top clones hold around 0.99% of the sample. Sequencing was done on a sample of blood, either unsorted or a sorted T cell fraction (not recorded which). These receptors originate from a male donor with ankylosing spondylitis or in good health (not recorded which).

The chain links TRBV9 to TRBJ2-5; TRBD1 is a possible D gene (6 bases). Germline CDR1 reads SGDLS; CDR2 reads YYNGEE. V was cut by 8 bases and J by 2 bases, with 10 bases left in between. The CDR3 has 12 residues. CDR3 nucleotides: TGTGCCAGGGACAGAAGACAAGAGACCCAGTACTTC. Translation gives CARDRRQETQYF.

This clonotype turned up a few times. This rearrangement joins TRBV29-1 to TRBJ2-7; no clear D. Trimming removed 6 bases from V and 0 bases from J, with 12 bases in between. The CDR3 extends over 13 amino acids. In germline, CDR1 is SQVTM, CDR2 ANQGSEA. The CDR3 loop is CSVVGRFSYEQYF. The CDR3, as DNA: TGCAGCGTCGTCGGTCGGTTCTCCTACGAGCAGTACTTC.

This clonotype came up a few times. The chain couples TRBV25-1 to TRBJ1-1; possibly TRBD1 for D (5 bases). CDR3 size: 13 residues. Deletions cut 6 bases from V and 11 bases from J, with 19 bases between. In germline, CDR1 is MGHDK, CDR2 SYGVNS. This CDR3 is CASSAHDSARAFF. In DNA form, the CDR3 reads TGTGCCAGCAGCGCCCATGACAGTGCGAGGGCTTTCTTT.

This clonotype was detected only a few times. V usage is TRBV27 and J usage is TRBJ2-1; D unresolved. The CDR3 is 13 residues long. CDR1 and CDR2 (germline): MNHEY, SMNVEV (reference sequence). With 3 bases removed from V and 2 bases from J, the gap between germline ends came to 5 bases. DNA for the CDR3: TGTGCCAGCAGTTTGAGACCCTACAATGAGCAGTTCTTC. This codes for CASSLRPYNEQFF.

This clonotype appeared a few times. The genes are TRBV20-1 and TRBJ2-7; 10 nucleotides align to TRBD1. J was trimmed by 5 bases and V by 3 bases; bases with no gene match: 10. The CDR3 loop spans 15 amino acids. Germline CDR1 is DFQATT and CDR2 is SNEGSKA (reference sequence). The CDR3 here is CSARQYGTGVDEQYF. For the CDR3, the DNA is TGCAGTGCTAGGCAATATGGGACAGGGGTCGACGAGCAGTACTTC.

This clonotype was counted between two and nine times. The rearrangement joins TRBV10-2 to TRBJ1-5; TRBD1 is a possible D gene (5 bases). Germline-derived CDR1 and CDR2 are WSHSY and SAAADI. The V and J ends lost 2 bases and 6 bases respectively, with 8 bases between them. The CDR3 length is 13 residues. The CDR3 spells CASSEQGAQPQHF. CDR3 bases: TGCGCCAGCAGTGAGCAGGGCGCTCAGCCCCAGCATTTT.

The chain is built from TRBV3-1 and TRBJ1-1, with 7 bases that match TRBD1. Germline loops: CDR1 LGHDT, CDR2 YNNKEL (reference sequence). This CDR3 spans 15 amino acids. J was trimmed by 5 bases and V by 6 bases; bases with no gene match: 12. In nucleotides, the CDR3 is TGTGCCAGCAGTCTTAGGGGGGACAGTCGAACTGAAGCTTTCTTT. Protein: CASSLRGDSRTEAFF.

The chain combines TRBV20-1 with TRBJ2-1, with 8 bases matching TRBD2. The V gene's germline CDR1 is DFQATT and CDR2 SNEGSKA (reference sequence). This CDR3 has 15 residues. Trimming cost V 0 bases and J 10 bases; bases outside gene matches: 11. CDR3 nucleotide sequence: TGCAGTGCTAGAGATCGCCGACTAGCGATTAACGAGCAGTTCTTC. Translation: CSARDRRLAINEQFF.

The chain uses TRBV7-2 and TRBJ1-1; tentatively, D is TRBD1 (5 bases). V was shortened by 0 bases and J by 8 bases, with 19 bases between the two germline ends. The CDR3 loop spans 16 amino acids. CDR1 SGHTA and CDR2 FQGNSA come from the germline V gene. CDR3 loop: CASSLARIGVGAEAFF. CDR3 DNA: TGTGCCAGCAGCTTAGCCCGGATAGGAGTCGGGGCAGAAGCTTTCTTT.

The chain recombines TRBV5-1 with TRBJ2-1; TRBD2 aligns across 9 bases. The length of the CDR3 is 14 residues. J lost 6 bases, V lost 8 bases, and 9 bases had no gene match. Germline loops: CDR1 SGHRS, CDR2 YFSETQ. In nucleotides, the CDR3 is TGCGCCAGTTTCGGGACTAGCAGAGGCAATGAGCAGTTCTTC. Protein: CASFGTSRGNEQFF.

The CDR3 here is CAGRGKGNEQFF. CDR3 nucleotide sequence: TGTGCGGGACGGGGGAAGGGGAATGAGCAGTTCTTC. The V and J genes are TRBV7-2 and TRBJ2-1; D might be TRBD2 (6 bases). CDR3 length equals 12 residues. The V gene's germline CDR1 is SGHTA and CDR2 FQGNSA.

This clonotype was seen only a few times. The chain employs TRBV20-1 and TRBJ2-4; 8 bases align to TRBD1. V dropped 4 bases and J dropped 0; count of bases not matched to a gene: 8. CDR1 and CDR2 from the germline V gene are DFQATT and SNEGSKA (reference sequence). The CDR3 runs to 16 residues. CDR3 DNA sequence: TGCAGTGCTAAACTCGGACAGGGATTAGCCAAAAACATTCAGTACTTC. It encodes CSAKLGQGLAKNIQYF.